The rows below give T cell receptor beta chains drawn from one sample of a study of blood T cell repertoires in COVID-19. Here immunoSEQ multiplex PCR was the method, and the copy in TCRdb shows in-frame clones only, minus some. The table shows approximately 140,000 clones, with 87% occurring only once. The sample comprised peripheral blood. These receptors all come from a woman between 55 and 75 years old with active or convalescent COVID-19. The CDR3 runs from the conserved cysteine through the conserved F or W. Fields, in order: V gene, J gene, D gene, clone size, CDR3 length, CDR3 DNA, CDR3 protein. D genes are given only for firm matches. Clone size is not always given. Where it is, it says once, few, many or a class for expanded clones.

TRBV19	TRBJ2-3	TRBD2	-	14	TGTGCCAGTAGTACGACTAGCCACAGGGATACGCAGTATTTT	CASSTTSHRDTQYF
TRBV18	TRBJ1-1	-	-	13	TGTGCCAGCTCGGTAGGGGCGAGTACTGAAGCTTTCTTT	CASSVGASTEAFF
TRBV6-5	TRBJ1-1	TRBD1	-	15	TGTGCCAGCAGTTACTCGGGACAGATCAACACTGAAGCTTTCTTT	CASSYSGQINTEAFF
TRBV12-5	TRBJ1-1	-	-	17	TGTGCTAGTGGTTTGGTACAGTTGTTCCGGAAGAACACTGAAGCTTTCTTT	CASGLVQLFRKNTEAFF
TRBV29-1	TRBJ2-7	-	-	12	TGCAGCGTTGTCGGGGGATCCTACGAGCAGTACTTC	CSVVGGSYEQYF
TRBV7-2	TRBJ1-4	TRBD1	-	15	TGTGCCAGCAGCCTACGACAGGGGGTTAATGAAAAACTGTTTTTT	CASSLRQGVNEKLFF
TRBV10-3	TRBJ1-5	-	-	13	TGTGCCGCTCATTCCGGGAGCACGGGGCCCCAGCATTTT	CAAHSGSTGPQHF
TRBV7-2	TRBJ1-1	-	-	14	TGTGCCAGCAAGCAGGGTGCCGCGAACACTGAAGCTTTCTTT	CASKQGAANTEAFF
TRBV7-9	TRBJ2-3	TRBD2	-	17	TGTGCCAGCAGCGTAGGGGGTAGCGGGATCGACACAGATACGCAGTATTTT	CASSVGGSGIDTDTQYF
TRBV12-3/TRBV12-4	TRBJ1-2	-	-	11	TGTGCCAGCAGTCTAAACTATGGCTACACCTTC	CASSLNYGYTF
TRBV12-3/TRBV12-4	TRBJ1-2	TRBD1	-	13	TGTGCCAGCAGTCCCGACAGGGCGCCTGGCTACACCTTC	CASSPDRAPGYTF
TRBV7-9	TRBJ1-3	-	once	13	TGTGCCAGCAGCTTAGTTTCAGGGGACACCATATATTTT	CASSLVSGDTIYF
TRBV11-2	TRBJ2-5	-	-	14	TGTGCCAGCAGCATAGACGGACTTGAGATGGCCCAGTACTTC	CASSIDGLEMAQYF
TRBV3-1/TRBV3-2	TRBJ1-5	-	few	12	TGTGCCAGCAGCCAACAGGGTCAGCCCCAGCATTTT	CASSQQGQPQHF
TRBV24-1	TRBJ1-1	-	-	15	TGTGCCACCAGTGATCAGCAGGGGTATAACACTGAAGCTTTCTTT	CATSDQQGYNTEAFF
TRBV7-2	TRBJ2-7	TRBD1	-	16	TGTGCCAGCAGCTTGGCTGGGACAGGGGTATTCCACGAGCAGTACTTC	CASSLAGTGVFHEQYF
TRBV2	TRBJ2-3	-	-	17	TGTGCCAGCAGTGATCGAAGGGGTGCAGGGCGCACAGATACGCAGTATTTT	CASSDRRGAGRTDTQYF
TRBV4-3	TRBJ2-7	TRBD2	-	15	TGCGCCAGCAGCCAGACCCTAGCGGGGGGCTACGAGCAGTACTTC	CASSQTLAGGYEQYF
TRBV6-2/TRBV6-3	TRBJ1-3	-	few	20	TGTGCCAGCAGTTACTACCCCCCGGACATTCCCGAACTCTCTGGAAACACCATATATTTT	CASSYYPPDIPELSGNTIYF
TRBV9	TRBJ1-3	-	-	15	TGTGCCAGCAGCGCCGGGAGCGGGGCGAGGAACACCATATATTTT	CASSAGSGARNTIYF
TRBV2	TRBJ2-5	TRBD2	-	13	TGTGCCAGAGCGGGACTAGAAAAAGAGACCCAGTACTTC	CARAGLEKETQYF
TRBV12-3/TRBV12-4	TRBJ1-2	-	-	11	TGTGCCAGCAGAACAGGATATGGCTACACCTTC	CASRTGYGYTF
TRBV3-1/TRBV3-2	TRBJ2-1	-	-	12	TGTGCCAGCAGCCGTAATTACAATGAGCAGTTCTTC	CASSRNYNEQFF
TRBV6-5	TRBJ1-1	-	once	15	TGTGCCAGCAGTTACTCGGGGGGTGCCGACACTGAAGCTTTCTTT	CASSYSGGADTEAFF
TRBV30	TRBJ2-1	TRBD2	-	15	TGTGCCTGTCCCCACGGGGGGGCCGCGTACAATGAGCAGTTCTTC	CACPHGGAAYNEQFF
TRBV12-3/TRBV12-4	TRBJ1-5	-	-	13	TGTGCCAGCAGCAGTTCACAGAATCAGCCCCAGCATTTT	CASSSSQNQPQHF
TRBV7-2	TRBJ2-5	TRBD2	-	17	TGTGCCAGCAGCTTTGCCGGACTAGCGGGGGCCGGGGGGACCCAGTACTTC	CASSFAGLAGAGGTQYF
TRBV6-5	TRBJ1-1	TRBD1	-	15	TGTGCCAGCAGTCAACTACAGGGGCCTAACACTGAAGCTTTCTTT	CASSQLQGPNTEAFF
TRBV7-9	TRBJ2-7	TRBD2	once	16	TGTGCCAGCAGCCGAAGGACTAGCGGGGAATCCTACGAGCAGTACTTC	CASSRRTSGESYEQYF
TRBV2	TRBJ1-2	-	few	14	TGTGCCAGCAGCGGACACGTCAAGGGCTATGGCTACACCTTC	CASSGHVKGYGYTF
TRBV5-4	TRBJ2-3	-	-	14	TGTGCCAGCCACCAGGGAGGGACACCAGATACGCAGTATTTT	CASHQGGTPDTQYF
TRBV12-3/TRBV12-4	TRBJ2-7	-	-	12	TGTGCCAGCAGTACCCCATCGGGGGAGCAGTACTTC	CASSTPSGEQYF
TRBV4-3	TRBJ2-1	TRBD2	-	13	TGCGCCAGCAGCCAAGAAACGGCGGGGGGGCAGTTCTTC	CASSQETAGGQFF
TRBV2	TRBJ1-1	-	-	13	TGTGCCAGCAGCGCGGTGCCGAACACTGAAGCTTTCTTT	CASSAVPNTEAFF
TRBV7-2	TRBJ1-5	TRBD1	-	18	TGTGCCAGCAGTGTTGGACAGGGGGCGATTCTAGGCAATCAGCCCCAGCATTTT	CASSVGQGAILGNQPQHF
TRBV5-1	TRBJ2-2	TRBD1	-	15	TGCGCCAGCAGCATCGGACAGGGGGCGACCGGGGAGCTGTTTTTT	CASSIGQGATGELFF
TRBV30	TRBJ1-5	-	-	13	TGTGCCTGGAGTAGCGGAGATAATCAGCCCCAGCATTTT	CAWSSGDNQPQHF
TRBV15	TRBJ2-7	TRBD1	-	15	TGTGCCACCAGAAGACCGGGACAGTCTGGCCACGAGCAGTACTTC	CATRRPGQSGHEQYF
TRBV7-9	TRBJ2-1	-	many	16	TGTGCCAGCAGCTTAGAAGGGATGGACATCTACAATGAGCAGTTCTTC	CASSLEGMDIYNEQFF
TRBV11-2	TRBJ2-1	TRBD1	once	16	TGTGCCAGCAGCCTCCAACAGGGGTCGGCTAACAATGAGCAGTTCTTC	CASSLQQGSANNEQFF
TRBV7-2	TRBJ1-6	-	-	14	TGTGCCAGCAGCTTCGACATTTCTCCCTCACCCCTCCACTTT	CASSFDISPSPLHF
TRBV14	TRBJ1-1	-	-	15	TGTGCCAGCAGCCCGACAGGACGGAAGAACACTGAAGCTTTCTTT	CASSPTGRKNTEAFF
TRBV5-6	TRBJ2-3	TRBD1	-	19	TGTGCCAGCAGCAAACGGACAGGGGGCAATAGATTTCACACAGATACGCAGTATTTT	CASSKRTGGNRFHTDTQYF
TRBV5-6	TRBJ1-1	-	-	13	TGTGCCAGCAGCTTGGCCCTAGGCACTGAAGCTTTCTTT	CASSLALGTEAFF
TRBV9	TRBJ2-1	-	-	15	TGTGCCAGCAGCGTCACCCAGGCCACCTACAATGAGCAGTTCTTC	CASSVTQATYNEQFF
TRBV29-1	TRBJ1-4	TRBD1	-	15	TGCAGCGTTGAAGACGGGACAGTAGCTAATGAAAAACTGTTTTTT	CSVEDGTVANEKLFF
TRBV10-3	TRBJ1-1	-	-	14	TGTGCCATCAGTGGGGTGACAGCAAACACTGAAGCTTTCTTT	CAISGVTANTEAFF
TRBV9	TRBJ2-7	-	-	15	TGTGCCAGCAGCGTAGGGACAGTTACCCTATACGAGCAGTACTTC	CASSVGTVTLYEQYF
TRBV11-2	TRBJ1-3	-	-	14	TGTGCCAGCAGCTTCTCGGTGCCTGGAAACACCATATATTTT	CASSFSVPGNTIYF
TRBV30	TRBJ1-3	TRBD1	-	18	TGTGCCTGGAGTTGGAGGGGGGACAGTCTATACTCTGGAAACACCATATATTTT	CAWSWRGDSLYSGNTIYF
TRBV2	TRBJ1-2	-	once	12	TGTGCCAGCAGTGAATCACAGGCGGGCTACACCTTC	CASSESQAGYTF
TRBV10-3	TRBJ2-1	TRBD2	-	15	TGTGCCATCAGCTTACTAGCGGGAGAAAACAATGAGCAGTTCTTC	CAISLLAGENNEQFF
TRBV4-3	TRBJ1-3	-	once	16	TGCGCCAGCAGCCAAGAATTTGGTAGGGGTGGAAACACCATATATTTT	CASSQEFGRGGNTIYF
TRBV14	TRBJ2-2	-	-	17	TGTGCCAGCAGCCAAGCCCGGGACTCTACTTACACCGGGGAGCTGTTTTTT	CASSQARDSTYTGELFF
TRBV12-5	TRBJ2-7	-	-	13	TGTGCTAGTGGTTTATTTAGCTCCTACGAGCAGTACTTC	CASGLFSSYEQYF